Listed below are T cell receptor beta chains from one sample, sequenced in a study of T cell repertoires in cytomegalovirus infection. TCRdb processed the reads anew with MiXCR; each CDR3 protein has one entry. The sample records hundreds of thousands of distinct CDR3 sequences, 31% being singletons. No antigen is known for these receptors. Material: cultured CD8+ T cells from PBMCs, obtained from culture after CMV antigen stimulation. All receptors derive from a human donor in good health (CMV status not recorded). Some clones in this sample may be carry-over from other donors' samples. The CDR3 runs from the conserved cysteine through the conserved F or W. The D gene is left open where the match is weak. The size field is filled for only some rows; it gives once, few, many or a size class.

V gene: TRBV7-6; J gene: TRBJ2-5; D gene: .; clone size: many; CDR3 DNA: TGTGCCAGCAGCTTAGCGCCGCGGGATGAGACCCAGTACTTC; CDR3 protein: CASSLAPRDETQYF
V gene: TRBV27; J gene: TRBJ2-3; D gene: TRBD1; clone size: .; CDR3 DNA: TGTGCCAGCAGTCGCCCCCCGGGCAGGGGGCGCTCAGATACGCAGTATTTT; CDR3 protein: CASSRPPGRGRSDTQYF
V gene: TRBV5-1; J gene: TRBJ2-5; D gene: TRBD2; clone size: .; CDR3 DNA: TGCGCCAGCAGACCCAGCGGGGGGGCCCCCCAAGAGACCCAGTACTTC; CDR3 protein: CASRPSGGAPQETQYF
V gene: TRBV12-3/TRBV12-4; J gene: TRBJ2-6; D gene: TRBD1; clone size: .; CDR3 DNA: TGTGCCAGCAGTAGGACCTGGACAGGGGGCAATCTAATGCCCAACGTCCTGACTTTC; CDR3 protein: CASSRTWTGGNLMPNVLTF
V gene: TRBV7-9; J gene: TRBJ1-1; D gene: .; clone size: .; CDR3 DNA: TGTGCCAGCAGCTTAAAGGCTGAAGCTTTCTTT; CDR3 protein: CASSLKAEAFF
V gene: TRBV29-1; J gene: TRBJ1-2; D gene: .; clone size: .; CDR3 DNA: TGCAGCGTTGAGGAGAGAAATGGCTACACCTTC; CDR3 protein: CSVEERNGYTF
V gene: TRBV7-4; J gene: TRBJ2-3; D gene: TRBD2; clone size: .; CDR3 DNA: TGTGCCAGCAGCGGACTAGCGGGGGGCCTTCGCGATACGCAGTATTTT; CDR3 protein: CASSGLAGGLRDTQYF
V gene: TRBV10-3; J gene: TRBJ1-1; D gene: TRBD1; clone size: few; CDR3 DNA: TGTGCCATCAGAGTCGGGGACAGGGGGACAAGTGAAGCTTTCTTT; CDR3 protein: CAIRVGDRGTSEAFF
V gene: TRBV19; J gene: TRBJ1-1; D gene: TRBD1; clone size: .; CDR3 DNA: TGTGCCAGTAGTATTGGAAGGGGGCGTACTGAAGCTTTCTTT; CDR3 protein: CASSIGRGRTEAFF
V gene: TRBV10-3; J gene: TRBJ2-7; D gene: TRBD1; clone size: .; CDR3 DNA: TGTGCCATCAGTGAGTCGGGACAGAGTATGGTCTACGAGCAGTACTTC; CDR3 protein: CAISESGQSMVYEQYF
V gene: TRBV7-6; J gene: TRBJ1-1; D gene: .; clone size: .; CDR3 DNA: TGTGCCAGCAGCTCCGCGGGGGCTCGGACTGAAGCTTTCTTT; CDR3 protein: CASSSAGARTEAFF
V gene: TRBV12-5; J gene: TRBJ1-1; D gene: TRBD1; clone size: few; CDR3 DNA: TGTGCTAGTGGTTTCGGGACAGTGAGAAACGTGTCTGAAGCTTTCTTT; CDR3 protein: CASGFGTVRNVSEAFF